Following are 13 T cell receptor beta chains from one sample sequenced in a study of blood T cell repertoires in COVID-19. Libraries were prepared by immunoSEQ multiplex PCR; TCRdb keeps only in-frame clonotypes and omits some of them. Of about 120,000 clones listed, approximately 87% were seen once; the top ten hold 25% to 35%. Material: peripheral blood. Receptors originate from a woman aged 65 to 85 with acute or convalescent COVID-19.

The chain recombines TRBV5-1 with TRBJ2-3, with 11 bases aligning to TRBD2. The germline CDR1 and CDR2 sequences are SGHRS and YFSETQ. J gave up 5 bases and V 4 bases, and 9 bases lay outside the gene matches. CDR3 length: 16 amino acids. CDR3 loop: CASSVGGTSGLDTQYF. The CDR3 DNA sequence: TGCGCCAGCAGCGTAGGCGGGACTAGCGGTCTAGATACGCAGTATTTT.

The gene calls are TRBV11-2 and TRBJ2-2; D call uncertain. Per germline, CDR1 SGHAT and CDR2 FQNNGV. This CDR3 is 12 amino acids long. Trimming pared 5 bases from V and 7 bases from J, leaving 8 bases between. As DNA, the CDR3 is TGTGCCAGCAGCCATGTCATCGGGGAGCTGTTTTTT. Translating gives CASSHVIGELFF.

DNA for the CDR3: TGTGCCAGCACCAATTTTCGGTCTGGAAACACCATATATTTT. It yields the protein CASTNFRSGNTIYF. The chain recombines TRBV28 with TRBJ1-3, with unresolved D. This CDR3 contains 14 residues. Germline V gene sequence: CDR1 MDHEN, CDR2 SYDVKM. V was trimmed by 7 bases and J by 1 base, leaving 11 bases between them.

The V gene is TRBV6-2 or TRBV6-3, the J gene TRBJ2-2; D might be TRBD1 (6 bases). The CDR3 length is 15 residues. V was clipped by 0 bases and J by 5 bases, with 10 bases between them. Looked up from germline, CDR1 is MNHEY and CDR2 is SVGEGT. In DNA form, the CDR3 reads TGTGCCAGCAGTTACTCGGAAGGGGGAACCGGGGAGCTGTTTTTT. Translating it yields CASSYSEGGTGELFF.

The chain combines TRBV6-4 with TRBJ1-3; weak D call: TRBD1 (5 bases). This CDR3 has 14 amino acids. Germline CDR1 and CDR2: MRHNA and SNTAGT. V gave up 8 bases and J gave up 4 bases, with 15 bases separating them. The CDR3 DNA reads as TGTGCCAGCCCCGAGGGGAGGGCAGGAAACACCATATATTTT. Translation: CASPEGRAGNTIYF.

The chain joins TRBV28 to TRBJ2-3; TRBD2 is a possible D gene (5 bases). Trimming removed 7 bases at V and 0 bases at J, with 14 bases between. This CDR3 is built from 15 residues. CDR1 and CDR2 from the germline V gene are MDHEN and SYDVKM. CDR3 in amino acids: CASTEASASTDTQYF. CDR3 coding DNA: TGTGCCAGCACGGAGGCGAGTGCTAGCACAGATACGCAGTATTTT.

This clone was recorded once. V is TRBV6-5 and J is TRBJ2-3, with TRBD2 matching over 7 bases. V lost 5 bases to trimming and J lost 0 bases; unmatched junction nucleotides: 2. This CDR3 spans 14 amino acids. Germline V gene lookup returns CDR1 MNHEY and CDR2 SVGAGI. The CDR3: CASSRAGSTDTQYF. Here the CDR3 DNA reads TGTGCCAGCAGTCGAGCGGGGAGCACAGATACGCAGTATTTT.

CDR3 residues: CASSGPGFVGNTEAFF. The CDR3 bases are TGCGCCAGCAGTGGTCCGGGTTTCGTTGGGAACACTGAAGCTTTCTTT. The chain joins TRBV10-2 to TRBJ1-1; no clear D. The ends were cut back, 4 bases at V and 1 base at J, with 16 bases in the middle. The germline V gene has CDR1 WSHSY and CDR2 SAAADI. The CDR3 totals 16 residues.

The chain has TRBV5-1 and TRBJ1-2, with unresolved D. Germline values: CDR1 SGHRS, CDR2 YFSETQ. The CDR3 covers 14 residues. The V gene lost 0 bases and the J gene lost 4 bases, with 10 bases spanning the gap. This CDR3 is CASSLERRGYGYTF. As DNA, the CDR3 is TGCGCCAGCAGCTTGGAGAGACGGGGCTATGGCTACACCTTC. Drawing the rest from reference TRBV5-1 and TRBJ1-2, the complete variable domain is KAGVTQTPRYLIKTRGQQVTLSCSPISGHRSVSWYQQTPGQGLQFLFEYFSETQRNKGNFPGRFSGRQFSNSRSEMNVSTLELGDSALYLCASSLERRGYGYTFGSGTRLTVV.

The V call is TRBV6-5, the J call TRBJ1-3; D perhaps matches TRBD1 (6 bases). CDR3 length: 15 amino acids. Germline CDR1 is MNHEY and CDR2 is SVGAGI. Trimming took off 6 bases at V and 0 bases at J, with 12 bases between the two ends. The CDR3 bases are TGTGCCAGCAGGAACAGGGAAAGCTCTGGAAACACCATATATTTT. Residues: CASRNRESSGNTIYF.

This rearrangement joins TRBV25-1 to TRBJ2-6, with D perhaps TRBD2 (6 bases). CDR1 and CDR2 from the germline V gene are MGHDK and SYGVNS. V was clipped by 2 bases and J by 5 bases, with 10 bases between them. The CDR3 is made up of 15 amino acids. The CDR3 is CASSEGGTWANVLTF. CDR3 sequence (DNA): TGTGCCAGCAGTGAAGGCGGGACCTGGGCCAACGTCCTGACTTTC.

This clone has just a few counts. J is TRBJ1-3 and V is TRBV15, with no clear D. V was pared by 0 bases and J by 0 bases, with 9 bases between. The CDR3 has 16 amino acids. CDR1 and CDR2 (germline): LNHNV, YYDKDF (reference sequence). The DNA for the CDR3 is TGTGCCACCAGCAGAGATCGAGGGAGCTCTGGAAACACCATATATTTT. Protein: CATSRDRGSSGNTIYF.

The genes are TRBV6-5 and TRBJ1-1; 9 bases fit TRBD1. This CDR3 comprises 14 residues. Germline assignment: CDR1 MNHEY and CDR2 SVGAGI. J was trimmed by 5 bases and V by 2 bases; bases with no gene match: 3. The chain's CDR3 is CASSYGTGRTEAFF. As DNA, the CDR3 is TGTGCCAGCAGTTACGGGACAGGGAGGACTGAAGCTTTCTTT.